A selection of T cell receptor beta chains follows, all from one sample in a study of blood T cell repertoires in COVID-19. Sequencing used immunoSEQ multiplex PCR; TCRdb keeps in-frame clones, though not all of them. The sample lists some 150,000 clones, approximately 88% seen once, with 3.5% to 4% in the top ten. Sequencing used peripheral blood. The receptors were gathered from a woman aged 55-75 years who had recovered from COVID-19. CDR3s include the opening cysteine and the closing phenylalanine or tryptophan. A D gene is named only where the DNA matches it firmly. Size tells how often a clone was seen (once, few, many) or the class of an expanded clone, and some rows leave it out.

v_gene	j_gene	d_gene	abundance	CDR3aa	CDR3nt
TRBV24-1	TRBJ1-4	TRBD1	once	CATSVNKGGAGQTNEKLFF	TGTGCCACCAGTGTAAATAAAGGGGGCGCGGGTCAAACTAATGAAAAACTGTTTTTT
TRBV27	TRBJ2-3	TRBD1	once	CASSLGQGLTATQYF	TGTGCCAGCAGTTTAGGACAGGGGTTGACGGCTACGCAGTATTTT
TRBV7-9	TRBJ1-4	-	once	CASSPGIGGGGEKLFF	TGTGCCAGCAGCCCCGGGATCGGCGGGGGGGGTGAAAAACTGTTTTTT
TRBV4-3	TRBJ1-4	-	-	CASSQGEQGLGEKLFF	TGCGCCAGCAGCCAGGGGGAGCAGGGGTTGGGTGAAAAACTGTTTTTT
TRBV7-9	TRBJ2-7	TRBD1	once	CASRLDRAYEQYF	TGTGCCAGCAGGTTGGACAGGGCTTACGAGCAGTACTTC
TRBV18	TRBJ1-1	TRBD1	-	CASSDGQGASNTEAFF	TGTGCCAGCTCAGATGGACAGGGGGCTTCGAACACTGAAGCTTTCTTT
TRBV2	TRBJ2-5	-	-	CASVGERTFQETQYF	TGTGCCAGTGTAGGGGAACGGACCTTCCAAGAGACCCAGTACTTC
TRBV27	TRBJ1-5	-	-	CASSRLQGRNQPQHF	TGTGCCAGCAGTCGTCTGCAGGGGCGGAATCAGCCCCAGCATTTT
TRBV5-6	TRBJ2-7	-	once	CASSSRTGFFHEQYF	TGTGCCAGCAGCTCAAGAACAGGGTTCTTCCACGAGCAGTACTTC
TRBV19	TRBJ1-6	-	-	CASSIEGRADSPLHF	TGTGCCAGTAGTATAGAGGGCAGGGCCGATTCACCCCTCCACTTT
TRBV6-5	TRBJ2-5	-	-	CASSFTTGQETQYF	TGTGCCAGCAGTTTCACGACAGGCCAAGAGACCCAGTACTTC
TRBV13	TRBJ2-3	-	-	CASRPLRSATETQYF	TGTGCCAGCAGGCCCCTAAGGAGCGCAACTGAAACGCAGTATTTT
TRBV5-1	TRBJ2-5	TRBD1	-	CASSSGGAVAETQYF	TGCGCCAGCAGTTCAGGGGGCGCCGTGGCGGAGACCCAGTACTTC
TRBV5-4	TRBJ1-1	TRBD1	-	CASSSPGQGGTEAFF	TGTGCCAGCAGCTCTCCGGGACAGGGAGGCACTGAAGCTTTCTTT
TRBV10-1	TRBJ2-3	TRBD1	-	CASSDTPGTGSTDTQYF	TGCGCCAGCAGTGACACTCCCGGGACAGGCAGCACAGATACGCAGTATTTT
TRBV13	TRBJ1-1	-	-	CASSRGGMNTEAFF	TGTGCCAGCAGCCGCGGAGGGATGAACACTGAAGCTTTCTTT
TRBV30	TRBJ2-5	-	few	CAWSGVLAGQETQYF	TGTGCCTGGAGTGGTGTTCTAGCTGGCCAAGAGACCCAGTACTTC
TRBV6-6	TRBJ1-2	TRBD1	-	CASRRTGTYGYTF	TGTGCCAGCAGAAGGACAGGGACCTATGGCTACACCTTC
TRBV13	TRBJ2-3	TRBD2	-	CASSLRLAGASSTGHF	TGTGCCAGCAGCTTACGGCTAGCGGGGGCCTCTAGCACAGGACATTTT
TRBV6-1	TRBJ1-1	TRBD1	-	CASSEWFGQGNTEAFF	TGTGCCAGCAGTGAATGGTTTGGACAGGGGAACACTGAAGCTTTCTTT
TRBV5-1	TRBJ2-3	TRBD1	-	CASSLEDRETRDTQYF	TGCGCCAGCAGCTTGGAAGACAGGGAGACCCGGGATACGCAGTATTTT
TRBV19	TRBJ1-5	-	-	CASSSPGRQPQHF	TGTGCCAGTAGTAGTCCGGGGAGGCAGCCCCAGCATTTT
TRBV21-1	TRBJ2-7	-	-	CASSLSRQEPYEQYF	TGTGCCAGCAGCTTATCTCGACAGGAACCCTACGAGCAGTACTTC
TRBV7-9	TRBJ1-2	-	-	CASSLGAATNYGYTF	TGTGCCAGCAGCTTAGGGGCAGCTACTAACTATGGCTACACCTTC
TRBV4-1	TRBJ1-5	-	-	CASSQGRVNQPQHF	TGCGCCAGCAGCCAAGGGAGGGTCAATCAGCCCCAGCATTTT
TRBV11-2	TRBJ2-7	-	-	CASSSRPQAYEQYF	TGTGCCAGCAGCTCGCGGCCTCAAGCCTACGAGCAGTACTTC
TRBV10-2	TRBJ1-6	TRBD1	-	CASRSGTALSPLHF	TGCGCCAGCCGATCCGGGACAGCCCTTTCACCCCTCCACTTT
TRBV19	TRBJ2-3	-	-	CASSIKAEVDTQYF	TGTGCCAGTAGTATCAAGGCAGAGGTAGATACGCAGTATTTT
TRBV7-2	TRBJ2-5	TRBD2	once	CASSPRTSFAETQYF	TGTGCCAGCAGCCCTCGGACTAGCTTCGCGGAGACCCAGTACTTC
TRBV12-3/TRBV12-4	TRBJ1-1	-	-	CASSFRPGFTAFF	TGTGCCAGCAGTTTTCGGCCAGGCTTCACGGCTTTCTTT
TRBV28	TRBJ2-3	-	-	CASSRTARATDTQYF	TGTGCCAGCAGTCGGACAGCTAGAGCGACAGATACGCAGTATTTT
TRBV27	TRBJ2-7	-	-	CATHKTQAGGGEQYF	TGTGCCACCCACAAAACCCAGGCGGGTGGAGGCGAGCAGTACTTC
TRBV7-9	TRBJ1-6	TRBD1	-	CASSLALVGRQGRHSPLHF	TGTGCCAGCAGCTTAGCGCTGGTTGGAAGACAGGGGCGGCATTCACCCCTCCACTTT